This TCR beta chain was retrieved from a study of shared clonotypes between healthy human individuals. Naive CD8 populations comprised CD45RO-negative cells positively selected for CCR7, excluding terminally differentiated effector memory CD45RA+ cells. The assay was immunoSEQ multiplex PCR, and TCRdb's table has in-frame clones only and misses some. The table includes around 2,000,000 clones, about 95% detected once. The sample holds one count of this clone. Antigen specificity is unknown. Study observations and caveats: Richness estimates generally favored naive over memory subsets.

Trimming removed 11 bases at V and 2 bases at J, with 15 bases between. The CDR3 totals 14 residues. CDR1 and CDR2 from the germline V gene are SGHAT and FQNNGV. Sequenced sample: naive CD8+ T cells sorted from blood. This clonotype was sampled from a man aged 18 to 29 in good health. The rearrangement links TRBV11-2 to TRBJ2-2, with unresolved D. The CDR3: CAGYGPSNTGELFF. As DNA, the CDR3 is TGTGCCGGGTATGGACCCTCAAACACCGGGGAGCTGTTTTTT.